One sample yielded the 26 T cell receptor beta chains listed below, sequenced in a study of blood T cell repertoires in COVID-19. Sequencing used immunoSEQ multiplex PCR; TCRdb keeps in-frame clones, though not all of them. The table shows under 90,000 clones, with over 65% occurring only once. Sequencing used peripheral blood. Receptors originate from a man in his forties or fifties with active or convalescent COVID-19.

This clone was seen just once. The CDR3 loop is CATSSLMDFIAKNIQYF. CDR3 nucleotide sequence: TGTGCCACCAGTTCCCTAATGGACTTTATAGCCAAAAACATTCAGTACTTC. The V call is TRBV24-1, the J call TRBJ2-4, with D perhaps TRBD2 (5 bases). The CDR3 is made up of 17 amino acids. CDR1 is KGHDR, CDR2 SFDVKD, per germline. Trimming pared 6 bases from V and 0 bases from J, leaving 17 bases between.

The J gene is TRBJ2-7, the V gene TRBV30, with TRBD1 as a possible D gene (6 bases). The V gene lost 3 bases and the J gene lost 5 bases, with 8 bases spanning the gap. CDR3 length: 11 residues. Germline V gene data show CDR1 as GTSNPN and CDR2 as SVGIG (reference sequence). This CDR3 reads CAWSQGNEQYF. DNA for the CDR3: TGTGCCTGGAGCCAGGGGAACGAGCAGTACTTC.

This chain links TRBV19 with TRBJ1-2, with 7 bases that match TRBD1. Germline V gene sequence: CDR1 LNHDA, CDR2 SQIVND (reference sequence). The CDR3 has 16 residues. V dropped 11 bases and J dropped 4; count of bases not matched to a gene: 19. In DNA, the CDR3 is TGTGCCTCCTACGACCGCGCGGTCCCAGGGGGCTATGGCTACACCTTC. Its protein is CASYDRAVPGGYGYTF. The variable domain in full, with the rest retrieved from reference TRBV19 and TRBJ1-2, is DGGITQSPKYLFRKEGQNVTLSCEQNLNHDAMYWYRQDPGQGLRLIYYSQIVNDFQKGDIAEGYSVSREKKESFPLTVTSAQKNPTAFYLCASYDRAVPGGYGYTFGSGTRLTVV.

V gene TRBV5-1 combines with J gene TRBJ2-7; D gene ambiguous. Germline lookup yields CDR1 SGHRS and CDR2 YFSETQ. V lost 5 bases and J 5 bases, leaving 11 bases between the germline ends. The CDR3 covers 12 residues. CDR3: CASSSRHDEQYF. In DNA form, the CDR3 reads TGCGCCAGCAGTTCGAGACATGACGAGCAGTACTTC. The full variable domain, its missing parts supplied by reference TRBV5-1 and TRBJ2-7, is KAGVTQTPRYLIKTRGQQVTLSCSPISGHRSVSWYQQTPGQGLQFLFEYFSETQRNKGNFPGRFSGRQFSNSRSEMNVSTLELGDSALYLCASSSRHDEQYFGPGTRLTVT.

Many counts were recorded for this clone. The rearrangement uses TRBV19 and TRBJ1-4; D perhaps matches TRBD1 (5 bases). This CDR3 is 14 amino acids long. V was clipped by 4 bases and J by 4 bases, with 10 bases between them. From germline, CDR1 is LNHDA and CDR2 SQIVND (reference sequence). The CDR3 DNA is TGTGCCAGTAGTACCCGACAGAGTAATGAAAAACTGTTTTTT. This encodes CASSTRQSNEKLFF.

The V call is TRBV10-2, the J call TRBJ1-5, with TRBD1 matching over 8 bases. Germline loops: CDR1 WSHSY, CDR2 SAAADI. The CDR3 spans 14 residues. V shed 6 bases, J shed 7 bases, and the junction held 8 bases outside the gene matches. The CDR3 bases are TGCGCCAGCAGACCGACCGGACAGGGCCAGCCCCAGCATTTT. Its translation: CASRPTGQGQPQHF.

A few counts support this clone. The CDR3 loop is CSVGGSGGAGPNTEAFF. CDR3 nucleotides: TGCAGCGTTGGGGGATCGGGGGGCGCGGGCCCGAACACTGAAGCTTTCTTT. This chain connects TRBV29-1 to TRBJ1-1; tentatively, D is TRBD1 (6 bases). The germline CDR1 and CDR2 sequences are SQVTM and ANQGSEA. V gave up 4 bases and J gave up 1 base, with 22 bases separating them. The CDR3 has 17 amino acids. The variable domain in full, with the rest retrieved from reference TRBV29-1 and TRBJ1-1, is SAVISQKPSRDICQRGTSLTIQCQVDSQVTMMFWYRQQPGQSLTLIATANQGSEATYESGFVIDKFPISRPNLTFSTLTVSNMSPEDSSIYLCSVGGSGGAGPNTEAFFGQGTRLTVV.

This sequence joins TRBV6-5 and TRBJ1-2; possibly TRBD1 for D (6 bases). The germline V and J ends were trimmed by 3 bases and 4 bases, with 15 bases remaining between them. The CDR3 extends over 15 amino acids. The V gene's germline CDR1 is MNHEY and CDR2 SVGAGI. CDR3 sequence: CASSYRGTQVYGYTF. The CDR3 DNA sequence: TGTGCCAGCAGTTATAGGGGGACGCAGGTCTATGGCTACACCTTC.

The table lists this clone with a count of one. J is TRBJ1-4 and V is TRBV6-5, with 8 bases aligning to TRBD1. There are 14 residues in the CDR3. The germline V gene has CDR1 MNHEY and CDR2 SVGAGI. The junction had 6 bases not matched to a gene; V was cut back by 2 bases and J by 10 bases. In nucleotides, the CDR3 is TGTGCCAGCAGTTACGGACAGGGTTCCGGAAAACTGTTTTTT. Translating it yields CASSYGQGSGKLFF.

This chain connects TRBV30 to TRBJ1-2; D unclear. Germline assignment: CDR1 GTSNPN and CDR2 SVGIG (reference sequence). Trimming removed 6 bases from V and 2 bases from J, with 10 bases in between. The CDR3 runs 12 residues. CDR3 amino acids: CACATGNYGYTF. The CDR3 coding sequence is TGTGCCTGCGCAACGGGGAACTATGGCTACACCTTC.

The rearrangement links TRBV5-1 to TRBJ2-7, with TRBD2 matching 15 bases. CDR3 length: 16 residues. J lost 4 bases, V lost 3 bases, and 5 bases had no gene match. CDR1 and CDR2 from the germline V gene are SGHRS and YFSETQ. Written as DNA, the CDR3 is TGCGCCAGCAGCTCCCAAGGGACTAGCGGGGGGTACGAGCAGTACTTC. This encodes CASSSQGTSGGYEQYF. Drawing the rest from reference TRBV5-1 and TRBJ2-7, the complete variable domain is KAGVTQTPRYLIKTRGQQVTLSCSPISGHRSVSWYQQTPGQGLQFLFEYFSETQRNKGNFPGRFSGRQFSNSRSEMNVSTLELGDSALYLCASSSQGTSGGYEQYFGPGTRLTVT.

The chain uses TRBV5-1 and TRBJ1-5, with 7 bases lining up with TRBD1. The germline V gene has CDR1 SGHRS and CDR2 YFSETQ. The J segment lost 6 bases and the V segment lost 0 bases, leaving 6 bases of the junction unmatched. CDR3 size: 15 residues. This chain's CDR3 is CASSLGQGDSQPQHF. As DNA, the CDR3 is TGCGCCAGCAGCTTGGGACAGGGTGATAGTCAGCCCCAGCATTTT. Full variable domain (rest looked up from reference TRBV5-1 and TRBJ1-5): KAGVTQTPRYLIKTRGQQVTLSCSPISGHRSVSWYQQTPGQGLQFLFEYFSETQRNKGNFPGRFSGRQFSNSRSEMNVSTLELGDSALYLCASSLGQGDSQPQHFGDGTRLSIL.

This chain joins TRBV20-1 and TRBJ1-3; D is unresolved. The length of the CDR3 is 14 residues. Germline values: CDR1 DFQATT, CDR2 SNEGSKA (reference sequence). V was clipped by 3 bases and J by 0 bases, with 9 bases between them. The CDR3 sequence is CSASLSHSGNTIYF. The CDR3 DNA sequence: TGCAGTGCTAGTCTCAGTCACTCTGGAAACACCATATATTTT.

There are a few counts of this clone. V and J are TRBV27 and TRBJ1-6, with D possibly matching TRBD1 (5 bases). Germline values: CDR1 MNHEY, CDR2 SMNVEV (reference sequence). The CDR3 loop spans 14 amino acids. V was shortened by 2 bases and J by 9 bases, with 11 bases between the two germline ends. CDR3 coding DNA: TGTGCCAGCAGTTTAAGGGACTTCGGTTCACCCCTCCACTTT. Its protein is CASSLRDFGSPLHF.

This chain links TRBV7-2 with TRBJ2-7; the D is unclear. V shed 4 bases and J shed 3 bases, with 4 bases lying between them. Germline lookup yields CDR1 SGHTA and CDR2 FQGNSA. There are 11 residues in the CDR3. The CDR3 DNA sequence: TGTGCCAGCAGCTCCTACTACGAGCAGTACTTC. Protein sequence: CASSSYYEQYF.

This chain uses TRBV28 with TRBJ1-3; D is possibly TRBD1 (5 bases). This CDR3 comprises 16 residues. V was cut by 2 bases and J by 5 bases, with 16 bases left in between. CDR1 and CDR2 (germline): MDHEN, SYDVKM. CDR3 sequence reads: CASSLQGEGERNTIYF. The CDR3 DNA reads TGTGCCAGCAGTTTACAGGGTGAAGGGGAAAGAAACACCATATATTTT. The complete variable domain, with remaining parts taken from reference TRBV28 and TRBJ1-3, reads DVKVTQSSRYLVKRTGEKVFLECVQDMDHENMFWYRQDPGLGLRLIYFSYDVKMKEKGDIPEGYSVSREKKERFSLILESASTNQTSMYLCASSLQGEGERNTIYFGEGSWLTVV.

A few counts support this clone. The CDR3 DNA reads TGCGCCAGCAGTGAGTCCGGCTCTGGAAACACCATATATTTT. It translates to CASSESGSGNTIYF. The chain recombines TRBV10-1 with TRBJ1-3, with D unclear. The CDR3 length is 14 residues. Germline loops: CDR1 WNHNN, CDR2 SYGVQD (reference sequence). Deletions cut 0 bases from V and 0 bases from J, with 3 bases between.

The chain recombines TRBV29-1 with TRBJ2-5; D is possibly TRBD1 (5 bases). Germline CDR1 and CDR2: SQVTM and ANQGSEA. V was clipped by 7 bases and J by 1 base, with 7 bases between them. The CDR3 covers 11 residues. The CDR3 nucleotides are TGCAGCGCCCAGGGCCAAGAGACCCAGTACTTC. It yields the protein CSAQGQETQYF. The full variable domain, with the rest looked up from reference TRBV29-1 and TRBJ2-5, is SAVISQKPSRDICQRGTSLTIQCQVDSQVTMMFWYRQQPGQSLTLIATANQGSEATYESGFVIDKFPISRPNLTFSTLTVSNMSPEDSSIYLCSAQGQETQYFGPGTRLLVL.

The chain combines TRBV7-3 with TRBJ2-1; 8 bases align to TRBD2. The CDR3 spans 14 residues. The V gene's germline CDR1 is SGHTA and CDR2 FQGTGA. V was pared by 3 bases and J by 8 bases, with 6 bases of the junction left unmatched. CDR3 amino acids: CASSLRGGSDEQFF. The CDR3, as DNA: TGTGCCAGCAGCTTGCGCGGGGGGTCTGATGAGCAGTTCTTC.

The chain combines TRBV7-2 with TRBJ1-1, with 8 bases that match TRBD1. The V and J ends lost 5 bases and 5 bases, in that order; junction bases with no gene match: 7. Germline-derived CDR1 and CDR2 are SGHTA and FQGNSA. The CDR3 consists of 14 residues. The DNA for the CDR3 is TGTGCCAGCAGCAGCAGGACAGGGCGGACTGAAGCTTTCTTT. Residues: CASSSRTGRTEAFF.

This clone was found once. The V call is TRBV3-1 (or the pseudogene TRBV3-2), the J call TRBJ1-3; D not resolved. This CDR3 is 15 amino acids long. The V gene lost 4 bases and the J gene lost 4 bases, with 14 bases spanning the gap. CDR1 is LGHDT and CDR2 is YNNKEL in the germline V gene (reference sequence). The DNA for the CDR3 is TGTGCCAGCAGCCCCGATAGTACGAGGGGAAACACCATATATTTT. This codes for CASSPDSTRGNTIYF.

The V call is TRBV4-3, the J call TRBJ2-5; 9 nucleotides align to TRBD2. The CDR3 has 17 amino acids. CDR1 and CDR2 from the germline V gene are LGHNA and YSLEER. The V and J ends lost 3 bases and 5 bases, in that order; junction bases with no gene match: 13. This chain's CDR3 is CASSQASASGVGETQYF. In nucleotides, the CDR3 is TGCGCCAGCAGCCAGGCCTCGGCTAGCGGGGTAGGCGAGACCCAGTACTTC.

CDR3 protein: CATNRGGGTDTQYF. Written as DNA, the CDR3 is TGTGCCACCAACCGCGGCGGGGGCACAGATACGCAGTATTTT. This chain uses TRBV15 with TRBJ2-3; possibly TRBD2 for D (6 bases). This CDR3 contains 14 residues. From germline, CDR1 is LNHNV and CDR2 YYDKDF (reference sequence). Trimming cost V 7 bases and J 1 base, with 12 bases left between them.

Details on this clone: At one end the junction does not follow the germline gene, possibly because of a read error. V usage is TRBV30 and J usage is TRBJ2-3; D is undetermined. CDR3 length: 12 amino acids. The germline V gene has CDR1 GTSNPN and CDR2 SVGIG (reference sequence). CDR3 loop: CAWSVQRDAQYF. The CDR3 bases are TGTGCCTGGAGTGTACAGAGAGATGCGCAGTATTTT.

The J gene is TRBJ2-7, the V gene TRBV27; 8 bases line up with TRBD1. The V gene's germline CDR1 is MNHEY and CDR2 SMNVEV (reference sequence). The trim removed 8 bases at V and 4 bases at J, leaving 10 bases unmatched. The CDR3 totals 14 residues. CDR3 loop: CASAPGGQVYEQYF. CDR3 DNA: TGTGCCAGCGCCCCTGGGGGACAGGTTTACGAGCAGTACTTC.

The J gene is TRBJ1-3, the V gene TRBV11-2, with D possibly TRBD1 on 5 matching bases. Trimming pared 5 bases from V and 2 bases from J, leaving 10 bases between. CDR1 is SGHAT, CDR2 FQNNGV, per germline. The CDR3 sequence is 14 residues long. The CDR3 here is CASSQIGAGNTIYF. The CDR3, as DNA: TGTGCCAGCAGCCAGATAGGGGCTGGAAACACCATATATTTT.